A selection of T cell receptor beta chains follows, all from one sample in a study of OX40 agonist ivuxolimab in advanced cancers. Sequencing used immunoSEQ multiplex PCR; TCRdb keeps in-frame clones, though not all of them. The sample has roughly 100,000 clones; 85% to 90% are singletons. Here the sequenced sample was CD4+ or CD8+ T cells sorted from blood, taken in a trial of the OX40 agonist ivuxolimab. These receptors were taken from an adult with an advanced solid tumor such as melanoma, head and neck, liver or kidney cancer. The CDR3 runs from the conserved cysteine through the conserved F or W. A D gene is named only where the DNA matches it firmly. Clone size is not always given. Where it is, it says once, few, many or a class for expanded clones.

D gene | clone size | J gene | V gene | CDR3 DNA | CDR3 protein
. | . | TRBJ1-4 | TRBV30 | TGTGCGAGATCCGGCTGGGCTGATGAAAAACTGTTTTTT | CARSGWADEKLFF
TRBD1 | . | TRBJ1-4 | TRBV5-1 | TGCGCCAGCAGCGAGGCTATCGGGACAGAAAATGAAAAACTGTTTTTT | CASSEAIGTENEKLFF
. | . | TRBJ1-5 | TRBV19 | TGTGCCAGTAGAAGTCAGGGTTATAGCAATCAGCCCCAGCATTTT | CASRSQGYSNQPQHF
. | . | TRBJ1-5 | TRBV19 | TGTGCCAGTAGACCCCTCTTAGGGAGAAATCAGCCCCAGCATTTT | CASRPLLGRNQPQHF
TRBD1 | . | TRBJ2-6 | TRBV18 | TGTGCCAGCTCGTATTCTACAGGGGCCGGGGCCAACGTCCTGACTTTC | CASSYSTGAGANVLTF
. | . | TRBJ1-6 | TRBV9 | TGTGCCAGCAGCCCGATGGAGGTCGCGGGTTCACCCCTCCACTTT | CASSPMEVAGSPLHF
. | . | TRBJ2-1 | TRBV27 | TGTGCCAGCAGCGGAGGAAATGAGCAGTTCTTC | CASSGGNEQFF
TRBD2 | . | TRBJ2-3 | TRBV15 | TGTGCCACCAGCAGGGGGAAGGGAACTAGCGGGGGGCTAGATACGCAGTATTTT | CATSRGKGTSGGLDTQYF
TRBD1 | . | TRBJ2-3 | TRBV5-1 | TGCGCCAGCAGCGTGAGGGGGCGCACAGATACGCAGTATTTT | CASSVRGRTDTQYF
TRBD2 | . | TRBJ2-1 | TRBV6-5 | TGTGCCAGCAGCTACTCTAGCGGGAGCGGGTACAATGAGCAGTTCTTC | CASSYSSGSGYNEQFF
. | . | TRBJ1-2 | TRBV29-1 | TGCAGCGTTCGGCTGACGGGAGGCTACACCTTC | CSVRLTGGYTF
TRBD1 | . | TRBJ2-7 | TRBV9 | TGTGCCAGCAGCGCCTCGGGACAGGGCAGCTACGAGCAGTACTTC | CASSASGQGSYEQYF
. | . | TRBJ2-3 | TRBV9 | TGTGCCAGCAGCATTGGACCTGGGGCAGATACGCAGTATTTT | CASSIGPGADTQYF
TRBD1 | . | TRBJ1-4 | TRBV5-6 | TGTGCCAGCAGCTTGATAGGGACAGGGGAGGAAAAACTGTTTTTT | CASSLIGTGEEKLFF
. | . | TRBJ1-1 | TRBV11-2 | TGTGCCAGCAGCTTAGACGGAGAAGGAGCTTTCTTT | CASSLDGEGAFF
TRBD1 | once | TRBJ2-6 | TRBV9 | TGTGCCAGCAGCGCGAAAACAGGGGCTGGGGCCAACGTCCTGACTTTC | CASSAKTGAGANVLTF
. | . | TRBJ2-5 | TRBV10-3 | TGTGCCATCGGGCAGGGGCGCGAAGAGACCCAGTACTTC | CAIGQGREETQYF
TRBD1 | . | TRBJ2-1 | TRBV2 | TGTGCCAGCAGGAGGACAGGGGCCAACAATGAGCAGTTCTTC | CASRRTGANNEQFF
TRBD2 | . | TRBJ2-1 | TRBV27 | TGTGCCAGCAGCCCCGGACTAGCGATAGAGCAGTTCTTC | CASSPGLAIEQFF
. | once | TRBJ2-7 | TRBV9 | TGTGCCAGCAGCGCACCGGGATATTCCTACGAGCAGTACTTC | CASSAPGYSYEQYF
TRBD2 | . | TRBJ2-1 | TRBV5-1 | TGCGCCAGCAGCTGGACTAGCGGTCCCCGGGGCAGTGAGCAGTTCTTC | CASSWTSGPRGSEQFF
TRBD1 | . | TRBJ1-1 | TRBV6-6 | TGTGCCAGCAGTTATCAGGGGGGTGAAGCTTTCTTT | CASSYQGGEAFF
TRBD1 | once | TRBJ2-5 | TRBV5-1 | TGCGCCAGCAGCCTGTCGGACAGGGGGTACCAAGAGACCCAGTACTTC | CASSLSDRGYQETQYF
TRBD1 | . | TRBJ1-2 | TRBV4-2 | TGTGCCAGCAGTTCAGGGGGACCCTATTATGGCTACACCTTC | CASSSGGPYYGYTF
. | medium-sized | TRBJ2-3 | TRBV7-6 | TGTGCCAGCAGCTTAGCCACAGATACGCAGTATTTT | CASSLATDTQYF
TRBD1 | . | TRBJ2-7 | TRBV4-1 | TGCGCCAGCAGCCCAGAGTGGACAGGGCTTACCTACGAGCAGTACTTC | CASSPEWTGLTYEQYF
. | once | TRBJ2-1 | TRBV19 | TGTGCCAGTAGTTGGCAGGGGAGAACAGACAATGAGCAGTTCTTC | CASSWQGRTDNEQFF
TRBD1 | . | TRBJ1-1 | TRBV6-1 | TGTGCCAGCAGTGTTGGGACAGGGAGGACTGAAGCTTTCTTT | CASSVGTGRTEAFF
. | . | TRBJ1-5 | TRBV6-5 | TGTGCCAGCAGGGGGGGCAGAGGGGATCAGCCCCAGCATTTT | CASRGGRGDQPQHF
. | . | TRBJ1-1 | TRBV7-2 | TGTGCCAGCAGCTTAAGGGGGACTGAAGCTTTCTTT | CASSLRGTEAFF
. | few | TRBJ1-2 | TRBV6-1 | TGTGCCAGCAGTGACCCCCCGTCTTATGGCTACACCTTC | CASSDPPSYGYTF
TRBD1 | . | TRBJ2-7 | TRBV6-6 | TGTGCCAGCAGGACACCGGGACAGGGGGCGGAGGAGCAGTACTTC | CASRTPGQGAEEQYF
. | . | TRBJ2-2 | TRBV7-9 | TGTGCCAGCAAGTGGAGCGGGAACACCGGGGAGCTGTTTTTT | CASKWSGNTGELFF
. | . | TRBJ2-1 | TRBV30 | TGTGCCTGGAGAGGTGGAGCCAGCTCCTACAATGAGCAGTTCTTC | CAWRGGASSYNEQFF
. | . | TRBJ1-1 | TRBV30 | TGTGCCTGGGGGTTAGAGGGGAGGAACACTGAAGCTTTCTTT | CAWGLEGRNTEAFF
TRBD2 | . | TRBJ2-7 | TRBV4-3 | TGCGCCAGCAGCCAAGGGAGACTAGCTGGGGGCTACGAGCAGTACTTC | CASSQGRLAGGYEQYF
. | . | TRBJ2-5 | TRBV7-2 | TGTGCCAGCAGCTTAGATGCGGCGGGATTAGTAGGAGGAGAGACCCAGTACTTC | CASSLDAAGLVGGETQYF
. | . | TRBJ2-1 | TRBV7-9 | TGTGCCAGCAGCCCACGACAGGAGAACAATGAGCAGTTCTTC | CASSPRQENNEQFF
. | once | TRBJ2-3 | TRBV7-2 | TGTGCCAGCAGCGTCCCCTCCGGCACAGATACGCAGTATTTT | CASSVPSGTDTQYF
TRBD1 | few | TRBJ1-5 | TRBV11-2 | TGTGCCAGCAGCACCGGACAGGGCAATCAGCCCCAGCATTTT | CASSTGQGNQPQHF